This T cell receptor (beta chain) was recovered during a study of blood T cell repertoires in COVID-19. Study information: From the United States, Italy and Spain came samples of acute and convalescent COVID-19. T cells, B-cell-depleted T cells, or PBMCs supplied cDNA or gDNA.

V lost 4 bases, J lost 4 bases, and 10 bases stayed unmatched. The CDR3 runs to 16 residues. Germline loops: CDR1 SGHNT, CDR2 YENEEA. In the authors' methods: Reference gene primers were amplified, and this amplification served to estimate nucleated cell counts. Using immunoSEQ multiplex PCR, the repertoire was profiled, and TCRdb retains in-frame clones only, with some absent. D and trimming were read from the DNA, whereas the V and J calls and clone size are those reported in that table. The data show about 150,000 clones, 75% to 90% seen once. J is TRBJ2-1 and V is TRBV11-3; TRBD1 agrees at 7 bases. Specimen: peripheral blood. This TCR derives from a man aged 55 to 70 with active or convalescent COVID-19. The DNA for the CDR3 is TGTGCCAGCAGCTCGATTCGGACAGGAAAGTACAATGAGCAGTTCTTC. Protein product: CASSSIRTGKYNEQFF.